These 5 T cell receptor beta chains were sequenced from one sample in a study of vaccination effects on CD4 cells after COVID-19. The method was immunoSEQ multiplex PCR; TCRdb's version includes in-frame clones alone and lacks a portion of them. The sample has 20,000 to 30,000 clones; 65% to 75% are singletons. Before sequencing, viral peptide pools were used by the ViraFEST assay to expand antigen-specific CD4+ T cells. A roughly ten-day culture period preceded the isolation of CD4+ T cells. SARS-CoV-2 infection was confirmed by PCR in the person between March and December 2020. For these TCRs, the target antigens are not known. Source: CD4+ T cells from PBMCs cultured with SARS-CoV-2 spike peptides, taken before COVID-19 vaccination. The receptor source for this set is a human donor who had a prior SARS-CoV-2 infection.

This clone was counted between two and nine times. The CDR3, as DNA: TGTGCCAGCAGTCTCTTTTTTTCCACAGAGAATGAGCAGTTCTTC. Amino acid sequence: CASSLFFSTENEQFF. V gene TRBV7-9 combines with J gene TRBJ2-1, with unresolved D. This CDR3 is 15 amino acids long. Trimming took 6 bases from V and 7 from J, leaving 19 bases between them. CDR1 and CDR2 (germline): SEHNR, FQNEAQ (reference sequence).

The J gene is TRBJ2-3, the V gene TRBV5-1; tentative D call: TRBD1 (5 bases). The V end was cut by 0 bases, the J end by 1 base, with 12 bases between. This CDR3 spans 16 amino acids. The germline V gene has CDR1 SGHRS and CDR2 YFSETQ. The CDR3 bases are TGCGCCAGCAGCTTGGGGGGCAGGGTCGGCACAGATACGCAGTATTTT. This sequence encodes CASSLGGRVGTDTQYF.

The chain recombines TRBV24-1 with TRBJ2-5, with D tentatively TRBD1 or TRBD2 (5 bases each). From germline, CDR1 is KGHDR and CDR2 SFDVKD. V lost 7 bases to trimming and J lost 3 bases, with 8 bases between them. The length of the CDR3 is 12 residues. CDR3 DNA: TGTGCCACCAGCGGGACGGAAGAGACCCAGTACTTC. Translated, it gives CATSGTEETQYF.

The chain has TRBV5-1 and TRBJ2-7; a possible D gene is TRBD2 (6 bases). The V end was cut by 4 bases, the J end by 3 bases, with 17 bases between. Germline CDR1 is SGHRS and CDR2 is YFSETQ. CDR3 length: 15 residues. CDR3 in DNA: TGCGCCAGCAGCCCGGGACGGACTAACCTCTACGAGCAGTACTTC. Protein: CASSPGRTNLYEQYF. The full variable domain, completed using reference TRBV5-1 and TRBJ2-7, is KAGVTQTPRYLIKTRGQQVTLSCSPISGHRSVSWYQQTPGQGLQFLFEYFSETQRNKGNFPGRFSGRQFSNSRSEMNVSTLELGDSALYLCASSPGRTNLYEQYFGPGTRLTVT.

This chain joins TRBV11-2 and TRBJ2-7; D tentatively fits TRBD1 or TRBD2 (5 bases each). Between the trimmed V and J ends, which lost 5 bases and 2 bases, there was a span of 16 bases. This CDR3 spans 15 amino acids. Germline V gives CDR1 SGHAT, CDR2 FQNNGV. CDR3 sequence (DNA): TGTGCCAGCAGCCCGCGCCTCGGGACCGCCTACGAGCAGTACTTC. Translated, it gives CASSPRLGTAYEQYF.